The 12 T cell receptor beta chains presented below share a single source sample, sequenced in a study of blood T cell repertoires in COVID-19 (dated by TCRdb to the early 2020s). The library was prepared using the immunoSEQ multiplex PCR assay. In TCRdb, the immuneACCESS table is reduced to in-frame sequences with V and J assigned. These tables do not hold every clone; where another copy was compared, an unresolved V gene accounts for under half, and the others remain unexplained. Counted in this sample were about 200,000 clones; about nine tenths of them appeared once. In total, the top ten clones hold 5.5% to 8% of the sample. Sequencing was done on a sample of peripheral blood. Receptor source: a man in his 60s who had recovered from COVID-19.

The rearrangement joins TRBV7-3 to TRBJ2-7; 11 bases match TRBD2. J was trimmed by 5 bases and V by 5 bases; bases with no gene match: 8. The germline V gene has CDR1 SGHTA and CDR2 FQGTGA. CDR3 length equals 15 residues. The CDR3 protein is CASSDRLAGKDEQYF. The CDR3 DNA reads as TGTGCCAGCAGCGACAGACTAGCGGGAAAAGACGAGCAGTACTTC.

This chain links TRBV29-1 with TRBJ1-1; D may be TRBD1 (5 bases). CDR1 is SQVTM and CDR2 is ANQGSEA in the germline V gene. V lost 7 bases to trimming and J lost 4 bases, with 16 bases between them. This CDR3 is built from 13 residues. CDR3 region: CSGRRGSSTEAFF. The CDR3 DNA reads TGCAGCGGCCGGCGGGGGTCGAGCACTGAAGCTTTCTTT.

The rearrangement links TRBV5-6 to TRBJ2-3, with TRBD1 identical over 9 bases. This CDR3 spans 12 amino acids. Germline V gives CDR1 SGHDT, CDR2 YYEEEE. CDR3: CATGTGTNTQYF. For the CDR3, the DNA is TGTGCGACCGGGACAGGGACTAATACGCAGTATTTT.

V is TRBV18 and J is TRBJ2-5; TRBD2 agrees at 8 bases. The CDR3 consists of 14 residues. CDR1 is KGHSH and CDR2 is LQKENI in the germline V gene. The V gene end was trimmed by 6 bases and the J gene end by 2 bases; junction bases not matched to a gene: 5. CDR3 sequence (DNA): TGTGCCAGCTCCCGGGCGGGGGGACAAGAGACCCAGTACTTC. Amino acid sequence: CASSRAGGQETQYF.

V gene TRBV6-5 combines with J gene TRBJ2-3, with 12 bases that match TRBD2. CDR1 and CDR2 from the germline V gene are MNHEY and SVGAGI. The V gene end was trimmed by 6 bases and the J gene end by 9 bases; junction bases not matched to a gene: 7. The CDR3 has 14 residues. CDR3 residues: CASSSSGGAGTQYF. The CDR3 nucleotides read TGTGCCAGCAGCTCTAGCGGGGGGGCCGGGACGCAGTATTTT.

The CDR3 loop is CASIFKWGEDTEAFF. The CDR3, as DNA: TGTGCCAGCATCTTTAAGTGGGGGGAGGACACTGAAGCTTTCTTT. The chain carries TRBV2 and TRBJ1-1; perhaps TRBD1 as D (5 bases). The CDR3 spans 15 residues. V lost 7 bases to trimming and J lost 3 bases, with 18 bases between them. The germline V gene has CDR1 SNHLY and CDR2 FYNNEI.

The chain carries TRBV7-2 and TRBJ2-1, with 10 bases lining up with TRBD2. Germline CDR1 reads SGHTA; CDR2 reads FQGNSA. The CDR3 is 14 amino acids. V dropped 3 bases and J dropped 9; count of bases not matched to a gene: 5. CDR3: CASSFTSGKGEQFF. CDR3 coding DNA: TGTGCCAGCAGCTTTACTAGCGGGAAAGGTGAGCAGTTCTTC.

The genes are TRBV18 and TRBJ2-7; 8 nucleotides align to TRBD2. V lost 3 bases to trimming and J lost 0 bases; unmatched junction nucleotides: 1. CDR1 and CDR2 (germline): KGHSH, LQKENI. The CDR3 is 14 amino acids. As DNA, the CDR3 is TGTGCCAGCTCACCCAGCGGGAGCTCCTACGAGCAGTACTTC. Translating gives CASSPSGSSYEQYF.

The chain combines TRBV27 with TRBJ1-2, with D perhaps matching TRBD1 (5 bases). V lost 2 bases to trimming and J lost 5 bases, with 15 bases between them. The germline V gene has CDR1 MNHEY and CDR2 SMNVEV (reference sequence). The CDR3 sequence is 15 residues long. CDR3 DNA sequence: TGTGCCAGCAGTTTAATGGGGCAGGGCGTGTATGGCTACACCTTC. It encodes CASSLMGQGVYGYTF.

The chain combines TRBV12-3 or TRBV12-4 with TRBJ1-1; D might be TRBD1 (5 bases). The CDR3 is 13 residues long. The germline V and J ends were trimmed by 7 bases and 0 bases, with 9 bases remaining between them. This CDR3 reads CASTVTVNTEAFF. The CDR3 DNA reads as TGTGCCAGCACCGTGACAGTGAACACTGAAGCTTTCTTT.

The CDR3 DNA is TGTGCCAGCAGTACCGACACGAACACTGAAGCTTTCTTT. Its translation is CASSTDTNTEAFF. The V and J genes are TRBV2 and TRBJ1-1, with D unresolved. The CDR3 has 13 residues. Germline CDR1 and CDR2: SNHLY and FYNNEI. Deletions cut 5 bases from V and 1 base from J, with 8 bases between. Full variable domain (remainder filled in from reference TRBV2 and TRBJ1-1): EPEVTQTPSHQVTQMGQEVILRCVPISNHLYFYWYRQILGQKVEFLVSFYNNEISEKSEIFDDQFSVERPDGSNFTLKIRSTKLEDSAMYFCASSTDTNTEAFFGQGTRLTVV.

The V call is TRBV19, the J call TRBJ2-6; TRBD1 agrees at 8 bases. J was trimmed by 2 bases and V by 0 bases; bases with no gene match: 3. This CDR3 contains 17 residues. Germline V gene lookup returns CDR1 LNHDA and CDR2 SQIVND (reference sequence). The CDR3 spells CASSIDIQGAGANVLTF. The CDR3 nucleotides are TGTGCCAGTAGTATAGATATACAGGGGGCTGGGGCCAACGTCCTGACTTTC.